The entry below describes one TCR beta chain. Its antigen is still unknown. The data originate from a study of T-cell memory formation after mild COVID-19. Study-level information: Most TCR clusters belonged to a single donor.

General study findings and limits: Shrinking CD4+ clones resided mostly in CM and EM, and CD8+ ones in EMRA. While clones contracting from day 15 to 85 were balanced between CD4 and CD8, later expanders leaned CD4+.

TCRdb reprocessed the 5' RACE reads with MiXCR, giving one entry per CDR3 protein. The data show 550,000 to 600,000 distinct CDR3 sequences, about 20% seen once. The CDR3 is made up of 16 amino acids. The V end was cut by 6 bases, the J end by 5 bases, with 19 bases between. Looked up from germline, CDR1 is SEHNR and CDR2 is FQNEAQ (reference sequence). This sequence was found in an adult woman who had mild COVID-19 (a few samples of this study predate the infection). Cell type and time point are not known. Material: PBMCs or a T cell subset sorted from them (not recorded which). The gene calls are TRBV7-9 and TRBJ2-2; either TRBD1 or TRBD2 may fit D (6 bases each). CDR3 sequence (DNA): TGTGCCAGCAGGCCCGACAGGAGGGTTAGGACCGGGGAGCTGTTTTTT. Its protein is CASRPDRRVRTGELFF. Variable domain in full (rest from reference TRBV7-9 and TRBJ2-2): DTGVSQNPRHKITKRGQNVTFRCDPISEHNRLYWYRQTLGQGPEFLTYFQNEAQLEKSRLLSDRFSAERPKGSFSTLEIQRTEQGDSAMYLCASRPDRRVRTGELFFGEGSRLTVL.